This TCR beta chain was identified in a study of blood T cell repertoires in COVID-19. The wider study: From T cells, B-cell-depleted T cells, or PBMCs came the material, which was cDNA or gDNA.

CDR1 is LNHDA and CDR2 is SQIVND in the germline V gene (reference sequence). Trimming removed 3 bases at V and 2 bases at J, with 13 bases between. This CDR3 spans 15 amino acids. Sequenced by immunoSEQ multiplex PCR; TCRdb stores in-frame clones only, minus some. The sample shows roughly 130,000 clones, under 90% of them seen only once. The sequence was collected from a woman aged 60-75 years with acute or convalescent COVID-19. The sample consisted of peripheral blood. V gene TRBV19 combines with J gene TRBJ1-1; D is unclear. The CDR3 bases are TGTGCCAGTAGTATCGGAGCGGATCGTAACACTGAAGCTTTCTTT. Translated: CASSIGADRNTEAFF.